These T cell receptor beta chains were read from a single sample in a study of blood T cell repertoires in COVID-19. Method: immunoSEQ multiplex PCR; TCRdb's copy keeps in-frame clones and lacks some. The top ten hold about 30% of the sample, which has 70,000 or so clones, roughly 87% seen once. Specimen: peripheral blood. The receptors were gathered from a woman aged 80 or older with active or convalescent COVID-19. CDR3s include the opening cysteine and the closing phenylalanine or tryptophan. A D gene is named only where the DNA matches it firmly. The size entry is marked missing in some rows and otherwise reads once, few, many or a size class.

D gene	clone size	V gene	J gene	CDR3 protein	CDR3 DNA
NA	NA	TRBV6-5	TRBJ1-1	CASSPLKNTEAFF	TGTGCCAGCAGTCCTTTAAAGAACACTGAAGCTTTCTTT
TRBD2	NA	TRBV9	TRBJ2-3	CASSVEVIAGWDTQYF	TGTGCCAGCAGCGTAGAGGTAATAGCGGGGTGGGATACGCAGTATTTT
NA	NA	TRBV7-2	TRBJ2-3	CASSFRGGDTQYF	TGTGCCAGCAGCTTCAGAGGTGGGGATACGCAGTATTTT
NA	NA	TRBV10-3	TRBJ2-5	CAINRETQYF	TGTGCCATAAATCGAGAGACCCAGTACTTC
TRBD1	NA	TRBV7-2	TRBJ1-5	CASSVGTGNQPQHF	TGTGCCAGCAGCGTCGGGACAGGGAATCAGCCCCAGCATTTT
NA	once	TRBV6-6	TRBJ2-3	CASSYFGTSTDTQYF	TGTGCCAGCAGTTACTTCGGGACTAGCACAGATACGCAGTATTTT
NA	NA	TRBV30	TRBJ2-3	CAWSVVYSLGGPFADTQYF	TGTGCCTGGAGTGTAGTATATTCTCTGGGGGGGCCTTTTGCAGATACGCAGTATTTT
TRBD2	NA	TRBV5-1	TRBJ2-3	CASSKRDTDTQYF	TGCGCCAGCAGCAAGCGGGACACAGATACGCAGTATTTT
TRBD1	NA	TRBV28	TRBJ1-1	CASQQGATEAFF	TGTGCCAGTCAACAGGGGGCAACTGAAGCTTTCTTT
TRBD1	few	TRBV5-3	TRBJ1-1	CARSHRDRDTEAFF	TGTGCCAGAAGCCACCGGGACAGGGACACTGAAGCTTTCTTT
TRBD1	few	TRBV5-1	TRBJ1-3	CASRPTGVGNTIYF	TGCGCCAGCAGACCGACAGGGGTTGGAAACACCATATATTTT
NA	NA	TRBV19	TRBJ2-2	CASSPGTFEAGELFF	TGTGCCAGCTCCCCGGGGACATTTGAGGCTGGGGAGCTGTTTTTT